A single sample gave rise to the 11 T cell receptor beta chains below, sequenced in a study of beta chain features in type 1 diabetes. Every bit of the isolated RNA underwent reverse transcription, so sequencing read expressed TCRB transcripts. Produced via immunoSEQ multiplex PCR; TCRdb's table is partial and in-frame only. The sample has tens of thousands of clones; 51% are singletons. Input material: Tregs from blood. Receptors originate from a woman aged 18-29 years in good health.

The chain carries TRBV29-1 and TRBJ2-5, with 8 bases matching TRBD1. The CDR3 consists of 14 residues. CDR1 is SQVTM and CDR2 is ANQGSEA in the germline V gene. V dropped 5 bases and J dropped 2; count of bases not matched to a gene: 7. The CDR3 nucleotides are TGCAGCGTTACTCGGGACAGGAGTCAAGAGACCCAGTACTTC. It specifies CSVTRDRSQETQYF.

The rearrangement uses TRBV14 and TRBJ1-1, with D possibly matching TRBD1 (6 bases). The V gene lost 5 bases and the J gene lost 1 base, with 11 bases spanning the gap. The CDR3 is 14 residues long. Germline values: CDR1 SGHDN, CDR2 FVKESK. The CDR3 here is CASSFRTANTEAFF. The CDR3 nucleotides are TGTGCCAGCAGCTTCCGGACAGCGAACACTGAAGCTTTCTTT.

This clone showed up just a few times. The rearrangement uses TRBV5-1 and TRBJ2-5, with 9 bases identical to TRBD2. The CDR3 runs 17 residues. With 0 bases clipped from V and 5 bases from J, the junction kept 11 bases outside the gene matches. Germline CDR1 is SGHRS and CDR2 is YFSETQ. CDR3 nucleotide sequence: TGCGCCAGCAGCTTGGTAGCGGGGACTAGCTGGTCGGAGACCCAGTACTTC. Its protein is CASSLVAGTSWSETQYF.

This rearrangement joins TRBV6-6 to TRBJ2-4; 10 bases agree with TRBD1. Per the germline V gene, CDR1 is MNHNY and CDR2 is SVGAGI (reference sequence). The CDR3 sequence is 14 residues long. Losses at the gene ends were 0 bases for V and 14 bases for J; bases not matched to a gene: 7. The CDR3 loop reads CASSYSGQGTEEYF. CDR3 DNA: TGTGCCAGCAGTTACTCGGGACAGGGGACGGAGGAGTACTTC.

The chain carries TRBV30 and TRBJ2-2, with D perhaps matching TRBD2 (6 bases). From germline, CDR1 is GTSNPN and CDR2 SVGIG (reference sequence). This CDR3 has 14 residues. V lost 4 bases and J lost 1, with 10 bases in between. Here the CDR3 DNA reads TGTGCCTGGAATGTGGGACTGAACACCGGGGAGCTGTTTTTT. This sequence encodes CAWNVGLNTGELFF.

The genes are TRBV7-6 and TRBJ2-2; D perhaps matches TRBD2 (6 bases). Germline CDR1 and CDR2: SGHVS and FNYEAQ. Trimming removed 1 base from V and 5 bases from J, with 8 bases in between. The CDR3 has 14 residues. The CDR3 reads CASSLGRDTGELFF. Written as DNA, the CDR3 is TGTGCCAGCAGCTTAGGGCGGGATACCGGGGAGCTGTTTTTT.

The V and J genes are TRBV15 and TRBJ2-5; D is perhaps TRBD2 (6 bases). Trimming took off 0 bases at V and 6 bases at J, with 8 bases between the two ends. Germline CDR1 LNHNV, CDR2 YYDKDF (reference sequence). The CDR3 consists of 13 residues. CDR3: CATSRDRGKTQYF. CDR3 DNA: TGTGCCACCAGCAGAGATCGGGGGAAGACCCAGTACTTC.

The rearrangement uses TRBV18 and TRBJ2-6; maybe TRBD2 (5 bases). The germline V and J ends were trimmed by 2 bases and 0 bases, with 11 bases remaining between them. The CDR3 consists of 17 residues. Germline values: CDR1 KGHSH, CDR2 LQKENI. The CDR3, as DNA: TGTGCCAGCTCACCAGTTTTGGGGAGCTCTGGGGCCAACGTCCTGACTTTC. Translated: CASSPVLGSSGANVLTF.

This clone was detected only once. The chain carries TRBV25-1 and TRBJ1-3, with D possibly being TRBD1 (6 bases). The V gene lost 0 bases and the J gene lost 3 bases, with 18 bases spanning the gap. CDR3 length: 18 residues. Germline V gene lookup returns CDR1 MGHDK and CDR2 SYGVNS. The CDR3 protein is CASSEYGMRQGNGNTIYF. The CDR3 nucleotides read TGTGCCAGCAGTGAATATGGCATGAGGCAGGGGAATGGAAACACCATATATTTT.

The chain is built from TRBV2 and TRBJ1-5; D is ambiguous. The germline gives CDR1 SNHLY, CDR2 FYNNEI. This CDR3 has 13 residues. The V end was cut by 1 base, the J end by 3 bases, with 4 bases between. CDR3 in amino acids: CASSEDHNQPQHF. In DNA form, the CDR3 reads TGTGCCAGCAGTGAAGATCACAATCAGCCCCAGCATTTT.

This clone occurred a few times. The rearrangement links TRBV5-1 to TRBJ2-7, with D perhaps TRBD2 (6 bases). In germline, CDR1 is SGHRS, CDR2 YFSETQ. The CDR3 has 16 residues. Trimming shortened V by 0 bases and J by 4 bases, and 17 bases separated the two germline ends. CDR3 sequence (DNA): TGCGCCAGCAGCTTGGGAGGCGGGACTCTGGATTACGAGCAGTACTTC. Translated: CASSLGGGTLDYEQYF.